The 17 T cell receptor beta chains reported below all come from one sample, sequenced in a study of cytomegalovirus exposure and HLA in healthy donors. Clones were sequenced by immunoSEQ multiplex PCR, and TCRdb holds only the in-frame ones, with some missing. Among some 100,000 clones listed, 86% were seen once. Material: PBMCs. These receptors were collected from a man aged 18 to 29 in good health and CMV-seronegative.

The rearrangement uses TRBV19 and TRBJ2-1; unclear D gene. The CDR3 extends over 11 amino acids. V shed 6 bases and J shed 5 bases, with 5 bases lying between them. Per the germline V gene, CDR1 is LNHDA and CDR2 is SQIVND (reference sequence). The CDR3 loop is CASSLNNEQFF. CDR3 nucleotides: TGTGCCAGTAGCCTAAACAATGAGCAGTTCTTC.

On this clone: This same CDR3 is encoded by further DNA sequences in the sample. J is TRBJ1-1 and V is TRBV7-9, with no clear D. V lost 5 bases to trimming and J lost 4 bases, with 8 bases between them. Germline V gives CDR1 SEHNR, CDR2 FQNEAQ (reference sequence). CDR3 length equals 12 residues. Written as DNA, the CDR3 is TGTGCCAGCAGCCAGGTGGGCACTGAAGCTTTCTTT. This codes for CASSQVGTEAFF.

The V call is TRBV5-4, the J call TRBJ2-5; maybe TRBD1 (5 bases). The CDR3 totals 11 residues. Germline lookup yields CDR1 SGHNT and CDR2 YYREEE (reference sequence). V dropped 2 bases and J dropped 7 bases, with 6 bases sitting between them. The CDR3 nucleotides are TGTGCCAGCAGCTTCCAGGGGACCCAGTACTTC. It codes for CASSFQGTQYF.

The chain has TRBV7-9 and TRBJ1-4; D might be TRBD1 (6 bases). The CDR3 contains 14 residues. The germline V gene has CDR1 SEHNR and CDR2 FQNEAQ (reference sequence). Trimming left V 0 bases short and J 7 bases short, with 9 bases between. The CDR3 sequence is CASSLAGGVEKLFF. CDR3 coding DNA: TGTGCCAGCAGCTTAGCAGGGGGAGTTGAAAAACTGTTTTTT.

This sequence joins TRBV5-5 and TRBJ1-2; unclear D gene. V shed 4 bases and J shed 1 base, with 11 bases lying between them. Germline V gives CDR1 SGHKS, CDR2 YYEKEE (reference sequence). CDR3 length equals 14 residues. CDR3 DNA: TGTGCCAGCAGCCCCGGACTGGGTAACTATGGCTACACCTTC. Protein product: CASSPGLGNYGYTF. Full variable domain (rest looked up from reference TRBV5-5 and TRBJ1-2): DAGVTQSPTHLIKTRGQQVTLRCSPISGHKSVSWYQQVLGQGPQFIFQYYEKEERGRGNFPDRFSARQFPNYSSELNVNALLLGDSALYLCASSPGLGNYGYTFGSGTRLTVV.

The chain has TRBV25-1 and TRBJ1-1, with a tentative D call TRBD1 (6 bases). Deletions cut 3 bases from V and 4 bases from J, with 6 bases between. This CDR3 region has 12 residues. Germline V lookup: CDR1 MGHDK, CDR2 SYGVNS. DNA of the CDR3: TGTGCCAGCAGTGACAGGGGCACTGAAGCTTTCTTT. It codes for CASSDRGTEAFF. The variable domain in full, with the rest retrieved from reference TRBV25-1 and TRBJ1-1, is EADIYQTPRYLVIGTGKKITLECSQTMGHDKMYWYQQDPGMELHLIHYSYGVNSTEKGDLSSESTVSRIRTEHFPLTLESARPSHTSQYLCASSDRGTEAFFGQGTRLTVV.

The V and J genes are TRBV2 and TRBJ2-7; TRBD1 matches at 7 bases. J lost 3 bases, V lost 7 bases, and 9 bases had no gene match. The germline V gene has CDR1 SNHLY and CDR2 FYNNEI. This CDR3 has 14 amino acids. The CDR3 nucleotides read TGTGCCAGCAACTTCGACAGGGTCCTCTACGAGCAGTACTTC. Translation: CASNFDRVLYEQYF.

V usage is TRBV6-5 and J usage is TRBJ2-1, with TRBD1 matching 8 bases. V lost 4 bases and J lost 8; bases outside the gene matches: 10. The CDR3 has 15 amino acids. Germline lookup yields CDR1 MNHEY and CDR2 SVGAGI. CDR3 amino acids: CASSSPETGVDEQFF. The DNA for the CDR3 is TGTGCCAGCAGTTCCCCCGAGACAGGGGTGGATGAGCAGTTCTTC.

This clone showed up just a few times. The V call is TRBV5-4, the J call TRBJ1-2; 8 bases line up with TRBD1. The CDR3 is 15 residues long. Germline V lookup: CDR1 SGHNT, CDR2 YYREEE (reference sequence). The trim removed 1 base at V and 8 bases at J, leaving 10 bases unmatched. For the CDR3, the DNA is TGTGCCAGCAGCTTGCCCCAGGGACAGGACGGAGGCTACACCTTC. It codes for CASSLPQGQDGGYTF. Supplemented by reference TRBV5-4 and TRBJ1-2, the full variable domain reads ETGVTQSPTHLIKTRGQQVTLRCSSQSGHNTVSWYQQALGQGPQFIFQYYREEENGRGNFPPRFSGLQFPNYSSELNVNALELDDSALYLCASSLPQGQDGGYTFGSGTRLTVV.

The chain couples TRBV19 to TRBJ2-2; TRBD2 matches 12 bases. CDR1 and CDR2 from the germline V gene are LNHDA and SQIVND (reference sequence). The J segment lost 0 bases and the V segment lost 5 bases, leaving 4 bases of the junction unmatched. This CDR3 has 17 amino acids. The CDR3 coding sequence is TGTGCCAGTAGTGCACTAGCGGGGGGCACGAACACCGGGGAGCTGTTTTTT. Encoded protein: CASSALAGGTNTGELFF.

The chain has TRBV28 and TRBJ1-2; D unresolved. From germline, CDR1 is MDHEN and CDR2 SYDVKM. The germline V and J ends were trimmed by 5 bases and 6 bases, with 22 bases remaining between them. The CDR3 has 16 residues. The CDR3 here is CASSRRTSGGWHGYTF. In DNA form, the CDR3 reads TGTGCCAGCAGTCGGAGAACCTCTGGAGGCTGGCATGGCTACACCTTC.

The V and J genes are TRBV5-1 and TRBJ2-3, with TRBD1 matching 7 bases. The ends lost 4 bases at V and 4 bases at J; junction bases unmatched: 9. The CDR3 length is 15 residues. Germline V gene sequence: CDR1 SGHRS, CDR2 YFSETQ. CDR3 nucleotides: TGCGCCAGCAGCGCCGGGACAGTTTTGCCAGATACGCAGTATTTT. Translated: CASSAGTVLPDTQYF.

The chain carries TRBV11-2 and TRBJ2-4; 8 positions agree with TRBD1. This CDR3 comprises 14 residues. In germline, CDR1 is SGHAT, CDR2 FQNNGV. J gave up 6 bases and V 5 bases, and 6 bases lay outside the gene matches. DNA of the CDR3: TGTGCCAGCAGCCCGACAGGGGTTGGAAACATTCAGTACTTC. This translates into CASSPTGVGNIQYF.

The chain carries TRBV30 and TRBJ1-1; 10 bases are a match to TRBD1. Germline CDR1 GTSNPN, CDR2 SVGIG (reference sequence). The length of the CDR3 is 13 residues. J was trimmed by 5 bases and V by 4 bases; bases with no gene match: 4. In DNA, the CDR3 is TGTGCCTGGACACGACAGGGGGCTACTGAAGCTTTCTTT. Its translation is CAWTRQGATEAFF. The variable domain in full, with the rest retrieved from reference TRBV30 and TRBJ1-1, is SQTIHQWPATLVQPVGSPLSLECTVEGTSNPNLYWYRQAAGRGLQLLFYSVGIGQISSEVPQNLSASRPQDRQFILSSKKLLLSDSGFYLCAWTRQGATEAFFGQGTRLTVV.

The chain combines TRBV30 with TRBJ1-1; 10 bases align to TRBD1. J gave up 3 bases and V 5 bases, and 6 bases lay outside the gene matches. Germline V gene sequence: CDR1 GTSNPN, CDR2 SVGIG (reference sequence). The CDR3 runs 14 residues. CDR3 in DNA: TGTGCCTGGGGACCAGGGACAGGGGACACTGAAGCTTTCTTT. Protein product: CAWGPGTGDTEAFF.

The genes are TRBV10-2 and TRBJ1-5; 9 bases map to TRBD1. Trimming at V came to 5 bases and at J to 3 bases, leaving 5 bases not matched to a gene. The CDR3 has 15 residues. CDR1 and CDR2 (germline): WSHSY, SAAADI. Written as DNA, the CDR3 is TGCGCCAGCAGTCACCGACAGGGGGACAATCAGCCCCAGCATTTT. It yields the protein CASSHRQGDNQPQHF.

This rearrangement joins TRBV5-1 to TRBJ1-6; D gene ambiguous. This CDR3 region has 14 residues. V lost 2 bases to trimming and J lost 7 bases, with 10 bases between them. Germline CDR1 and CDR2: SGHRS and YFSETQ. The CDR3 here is CASSFQDLNSPLHF. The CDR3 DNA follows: TGCGCCAGCAGCTTTCAGGATCTCAATTCACCCCTCCACTTT.